A single sample gave rise to the 28 T cell receptor beta chains below, sequenced in a study of CD8+CD57+ T cells in acquired aplastic anemia. Genomic DNA, the template, was used for profiling of the TCR beta VDJ and CDR3. In TCRdb, the reads were re-called with MiXCR into one record per CDR3 protein. The table has under 200,000 distinct CDR3 sequences, approximately 43% seen once. The sequencing sample was made of sorted CD4+, CD8+, or CD8+CD57+ T cells (not recorded which) from PBMCs. These receptors were taken from a human donor in good health.

This clonotype was detected many times. The V gene is TRBV6-1, the J gene TRBJ1-6; TRBD1 matches at 11 bases. The germline V gene has CDR1 MNHNS and CDR2 SASEGT. The CDR3 spans 14 residues. Trimming removed 11 bases from V and 4 bases from J; junction bases left unmatched: 4. CDR3 bases: TGTGCCGTCGGACAGGGGGCTTATAATTCACCCCTCCACTTT. Amino acids: CAVGQGAYNSPLHF.

V gene TRBV7-6 combines with J gene TRBJ2-5; the D is unclear. Germline-derived CDR1 and CDR2 are SGHVS and FNYEAQ. V lost 5 bases and J lost 9, with 7 bases in between. This CDR3 has 10 amino acids. The CDR3 spells CASSGVSQYF. CDR3 nucleotides: TGTGCCAGCAGCGGGGTGTCCCAGTACTTC.

The rearrangement uses TRBV19 and TRBJ1-1; no definite D call. CDR1 and CDR2 (germline): LNHDA, SQIVND (reference sequence). The CDR3 contains 13 residues. The V end lost 6 bases, the J end lost 6 bases, and 14 bases lay between the germline ends. CDR3 loop: CASSLTTSSEAFF. CDR3 DNA sequence: TGTGCCAGTAGCCTGACAACGAGCTCTGAAGCTTTCTTT.

This clonotype was observed a single time. It may be a read error: a sequence one base away is much more abundant. The CDR3 is CASSTGTGAYGYIF. Written as DNA, the CDR3 is TGTGCCAGCAGTACCGGGACAGGGGCCTATGGCTACATCTTC. V and J are TRBV6-4 and TRBJ1-2, with 10 bases identical to TRBD1. CDR1 MRHNA and CDR2 SNTAGT come from the germline V gene. The CDR3 has 14 residues.

In this sample, this clonotype turned up once. The chain employs TRBV12-3 or TRBV12-4 and TRBJ2-1, with TRBD2 matching over 15 bases. The CDR3 contains 19 residues. Trimming removed 2 bases from V and 8 bases from J; junction bases left unmatched: 13. The CDR3 reads CASSLIGLAGGPMADEQFF. The DNA of the CDR3 is TGTGCCAGCAGTTTAATCGGACTAGCGGGAGGGCCTATGGCAGATGAGCAGTTCTTC.

In this sample, this clonotype turned up many times. The chain carries TRBV10-1 and TRBJ2-1, with 11 positions matching TRBD2. This CDR3 is 17 amino acids long. Trimming cost V 2 bases and J 5 bases; bases outside gene matches: 8. CDR1 and CDR2 from the germline V gene are WNHNN and SYGVQD (reference sequence). CDR3 sequence reads: CASSESSGRGLNNEQFF. The CDR3 DNA sequence: TGCGCCAGCAGTGAGAGTAGCGGGAGGGGGTTGAACAATGAGCAGTTCTTC.

The chain joins TRBV12-3 or TRBV12-4 to TRBJ2-1; 7 bases line up with TRBD2. With V trimmed by 5 bases and J by 2 bases, 12 bases remained unmatched. This CDR3 has 17 amino acids. The CDR3 region has the DNA TGTGCCAGCAGTCCGCCGGGGGGTCCGAGAACCTACAATGAGCAGTTCTTC. It translates to CASSPPGGPRTYNEQFF.

This chain uses TRBV19 with TRBJ1-1; weak D call: TRBD1 (5 bases). V lost 2 bases and J lost 5, with 15 bases in between. The CDR3 sequence is 15 residues long. Germline V gene sequence: CDR1 LNHDA, CDR2 SQIVND (reference sequence). The CDR3 sequence: CASSIRVPGRTEAFF. The DNA for the CDR3 is TGTGCCAGTAGTATACGCGTCCCGGGGCGGACTGAAGCTTTCTTT.

On this clonotype itself: An end of the junction does not agree with germline; a read error may underlie this. V gene TRBV5-5 combines with J gene TRBJ2-1, with D possibly matching TRBD2 (5 bases). The CDR3 runs 12 residues. From germline, CDR1 is SGHKS and CDR2 YYEKEE (reference sequence). The CDR3 reads CASSYLTRSYLF. CDR3 in DNA: TGTGCCAGCAGTTACCTAACTAGGTCCTACCTCTTC.

This clonotype was observed a single time. V usage is TRBV11-1 and J usage is TRBJ2-3, with TRBD2 matching 8 bases. Germline V gene data show CDR1 as SGHAT and CDR2 as FQDESV (reference sequence). V lost 1 base and J lost 2; bases outside the gene matches: 5. The CDR3 is made up of 16 amino acids. This CDR3 is CASSLVLAASTDTQYF. The CDR3 DNA sequence: TGTGCCAGCAGCTTAGTACTAGCGGCATCCACAGATACGCAGTATTTT. The entire variable domain, with the rest obtained from reference TRBV11-1 and TRBJ2-3, is as follows: EAEVAQSPRYKITEKSQAVAFWCDPISGHATLYWYRQILGQGPELLVQFQDESVVDDSQLPKDRFSAERLKGVDSTLKIQPAELGDSAMYLCASSLVLAASTDTQYFGPGTRLTVL.

The chain carries TRBV20-1 and TRBJ2-3, with D perhaps matching TRBD1 (5 bases). Trimming removed 2 bases from V and 0 bases from J, with 9 bases in between. The CDR3 is 14 residues long. CDR1 is DFQATT, CDR2 SNEGSKA, per germline (reference sequence). The CDR3 DNA is TGCAGTGCTAGATGGGCAGGGAGCACAGATACGCAGTATTTT. This translates into CSARWAGSTDTQYF.

This clonotype was observed a few times. The chain employs TRBV2 and TRBJ2-4; D unresolved. This CDR3 comprises 15 residues. CDR1 SNHLY and CDR2 FYNNEI come from the germline V gene. V lost 8 bases, J lost 1 base, and 15 bases lay in between. DNA of the CDR3: TGTGCCAGCTCACCAAGGGTTACGGCCAAAAACATTCAGTACTTC. Translated: CASSPRVTAKNIQYF.

This clonotype was detected ten times or more. The chain couples TRBV19 to TRBJ1-1; TRBD1 is a possible D gene (5 bases). Germline CDR1 reads LNHDA; CDR2 reads SQIVND (reference sequence). CDR3 length: 15 residues. Deletions cut 5 bases from V and 5 bases from J, with 18 bases between. This chain's CDR3 is CASSGLGLPLTEAFF. The CDR3 DNA reads as TGTGCCAGTAGTGGCTTGGGACTCCCCCTGACTGAAGCTTTCTTT.

The genes are TRBV18 and TRBJ2-2; D not certain. Germline V gives CDR1 KGHSH, CDR2 LQKENI. V dropped 2 bases and J dropped 2 bases, with 12 bases sitting between them. This CDR3 is 16 amino acids long. Here the CDR3 DNA reads TGTGCCAGCTCACCAGAGGCAGACATCAACACCGGGGAGCTGTTTTTT. Translating gives CASSPEADINTGELFF.

This clonotype was observed many times. The chain uses TRBV5-8 and TRBJ2-7, with TRBD2 identical over 9 bases. Germline V gives CDR1 SGHTS, CDR2 YDEGEE. The CDR3 extends over 15 amino acids. J was trimmed by 4 bases and V by 4 bases; bases with no gene match: 9. DNA of the CDR3: TGTGCCAGCAGCCCCCCGGGACTAGCTCGGTACGAGCAGTACTTC. Translating gives CASSPPGLARYEQYF.

This clonotype has ten or more counts. The V call is TRBV20-1, the J call TRBJ1-1; possible D gene TRBD1, 5 bases. Germline V lookup: CDR1 DFQATT, CDR2 SNEGSKA (reference sequence). The CDR3 extends over 13 amino acids. Trimming shortened V by 5 bases and J by 1 base, and 11 bases separated the two germline ends. The CDR3, as DNA: TGCAGTGCTGCGGGACTGACGAACACTGAAGCTTTCTTT. It is translated as CSAAGLTNTEAFF.

This clonotype is a singleton in its sample. This chain joins TRBV7-9 and TRBJ2-7; D unclear. Trimming shortened V by 6 bases and J by 0 bases, and 9 bases separated the two germline ends. Germline assignment: CDR1 SEHNR and CDR2 FQNEAQ (reference sequence). This CDR3 is built from 13 residues. The CDR3 protein is CASRPEDSYEQYF. CDR3 coding DNA: TGTGCCAGCAGACCAGAGGACTCCTACGAGCAGTACTTC. Full variable domain (rest looked up from reference TRBV7-9 and TRBJ2-7): DTGVSQNPRHKITKRGQNVTFRCDPISEHNRLYWYRQTLGQGPEFLTYFQNEAQLEKSRLLSDRFSAERPKGSFSTLEIQRTEQGDSAMYLCASRPEDSYEQYFGPGTRLTVT.

This chain connects TRBV10-3 to TRBJ2-7, with a possible D match to TRBD1 (5 bases). V dropped 0 bases and J dropped 4 bases, with 19 bases sitting between them. Germline V gene lookup returns CDR1 ENHRY and CDR2 SYGVKD. The CDR3 runs 17 residues. The CDR3 coding sequence is TGTGCCATCAGTGAGTCGCAAGGTAAGGGGCCACTATACGAGCAGTACTTC. Translating it yields CAISESQGKGPLYEQYF.

The chain joins TRBV14 to TRBJ1-1; D perhaps matches TRBD1 (6 bases). Trimming took 1 base from V and 7 from J, leaving 10 bases between them. This CDR3 region has 13 residues. Per germline, CDR1 SGHDN and CDR2 FVKESK. CDR3 nucleotides: TGTGCCAGCAGCCAAGGGGCGGACAGTGAAGCTTTCTTT. It specifies CASSQGADSEAFF.

V and J are TRBV2 and TRBJ1-6; 9 bases are shared with TRBD1. V gave up 8 bases and J gave up 9 bases; unmatched junction bases: 5. There are 13 residues in the CDR3. Germline V gene sequence: CDR1 SNHLY, CDR2 FYNNEI. The CDR3 sequence: CASAGQGVSPLHF. The CDR3 bases are TGTGCCAGCGCGGGACAGGGAGTTTCACCCCTCCACTTT.

This clonotype has at least ten counts. The V and J genes are TRBV20-1 and TRBJ2-1; D is possibly TRBD1 (5 bases). Trimming left V 4 bases short and J 0 bases short, with 10 bases between. CDR3 size: 14 residues. The V gene's germline CDR1 is DFQATT and CDR2 SNEGSKA (reference sequence). CDR3 residues: CSATAQGSYNEQFF. The CDR3 DNA sequence: TGCAGTGCTACGGCGCAGGGCTCCTACAATGAGCAGTTCTTC.

J is TRBJ2-1 and V is TRBV11-2, with 7 bases identical to TRBD2. CDR3 length equals 14 residues. CDR1 SGHAT and CDR2 FQNNGV come from the germline V gene. With V trimmed by 5 bases and J by 4 bases, 5 bases remained unmatched. The CDR3 region has the DNA TGTGCCAGCAGCCCCCCCGGGAGGTACAATGAGCAGTTCTTC. This codes for CASSPPGRYNEQFF.

Only a few counts were recorded for this clonotype. J is TRBJ2-2 and V is TRBV28; possibly TRBD2 for D (5 bases). Germline CDR1 is MDHEN and CDR2 is SYDVKM. The CDR3 runs 13 residues. Deletions cut 6 bases from V and 9 bases from J, with 14 bases between. CDR3 nucleotides: TGTGCCAGCAGCATGATAGCGAGGTGGGAGCTGTTTTTT. It encodes CASSMIARWELFF.

The rearrangement joins TRBV19 to TRBJ1-2; D possibly corresponds to TRBD1 (5 bases). The CDR3 has 14 amino acids. In germline, CDR1 is LNHDA, CDR2 SQIVND (reference sequence). V was cut by 6 bases and J by 4 bases, with 15 bases left in between. DNA of the CDR3: TGTGCCAGTAGCTTTCAGGGCTATATCTATGGCTACACCTTC. It translates to CASSFQGYIYGYTF.

The chain has TRBV11-2 and TRBJ1-1; maybe TRBD1 (6 bases). Trimming took off 0 bases at V and 2 bases at J, with 10 bases between the two ends. This CDR3 has 15 residues. Germline values: CDR1 SGHAT, CDR2 FQNNGV. CDR3 coding DNA: TGTGCCAGCAGCTTAGAGGCCAGGGGAAACACTGAAGCTTTCTTT. It encodes CASSLEARGNTEAFF.

This clonotype was recorded at least ten times. This chain connects TRBV5-1 to TRBJ2-7; TRBD1 matches 8 bases. The germline gives CDR1 SGHRS, CDR2 YFSETQ. The CDR3 totals 15 residues. Germline trimming cut 4 bases from V and 1 base from J; bases unmatched to any gene: 7. The CDR3 nucleotides read TGCGCCAGCAGCAGAGGGGGGACAGGATCCTACGAGCAGTACTTC. Translated, it gives CASSRGGTGSYEQYF.

The chain joins TRBV24-1 to TRBJ2-3; the D is unclear. V was shortened by 4 bases and J by 5 bases, with 9 bases between the two germline ends. Germline CDR1 is KGHDR and CDR2 is SFDVKD. This CDR3 contains 13 residues. Here the CDR3 DNA reads TGTGCCACCAGTGACCTCGTAGGAGATACGCAGTATTTT. It encodes CATSDLVGDTQYF.

This clonotype was detected ten times or more. CDR3 region: CAIVSGINTEAFF. The DNA of the CDR3 is TGTGCCATCGTGTCTGGGATTAACACTGAAGCTTTCTTT. The chain combines TRBV10-3 with TRBJ1-1, with D hard to call. Germline V gene data show CDR1 as ENHRY and CDR2 as SYGVKD. Trimming took off 8 bases at V and 2 bases at J, with 12 bases between the two ends. The CDR3 totals 13 residues.